This T cell receptor beta chain was recovered during a study of human T cells and chemical hapten exposure. Per the original data handling: Approximately 99,000 TCRs per sample was the median, with a range of about 23,224 to 750,000. TCRdb recomputed calls from the RACE reads with MiXCR, one row per CDR3 protein. The authors' filters were not applied to this entry. In the table there are 80,000 to 100,000 distinct CDR3 sequences, around 7% of which are singletons. This clonotype has a count of ten or more. Looked up from germline, CDR1 is SGHAT and CDR2 is FQNNGV. The CDR3 extends over 16 amino acids. Trimming removed 4 bases at V and 7 bases at J, with 22 bases between. The time point denotes: patch test 1, 2 weeks after DPC sensitization. Treatment denoted: therapeutic diphenylcyclopropenone sensitization with weekly scalp DPC. Blood draws came first, before each patch test.

The source was whole blood, collected in connection with sensitization to the hapten diphenylcyclopropenone (DPC). J is TRBJ1-1 and V is TRBV11-2; possible D gene TRBD1, 6 bases. This sequence originates from a woman in her twenties or thirties with alopecia areata. Some clones in this sample may be carry-over from other donors' samples. This CDR3 reads CASSSRGGTGRIEAFF. The DNA of the CDR3 is TGTGCCAGCAGCTCTCGGGGTGGTACAGGGCGAATTGAAGCTTTCTTT.